This T cell receptor beta chain was identified during a study of beta chain features in type 1 diabetes. Study-wide results and limits: A cDNA-based sequencing approach could over-represent cells with high TCR expression. Shortening of TCRB CDR3s, moderate but significant, appeared in all four CD4+ subsets of Type 1 diabetes patients.

As every portion of the isolated RNA was reverse transcribed, the sequencing read expressed TCRB transcripts. Each sample of naive, central memory or regulatory T cells had, on average, about 3.57 million reads. Sequencing was performed with immunoSEQ multiplex PCR; in TCRdb, only in-frame clones are kept and a portion is missing. Here the sample spans around 250,000 clones, approximately 15% being singletons. Germline V CDR1 and CDR2: KGHSH, LQKENI. V was pared by 3 bases and J by 3 bases, with 11 bases between. This CDR3 has 14 residues. Cells sorted by CD45RO/CCR7/CD25/CD127/CD95/CD27 comprised CD4+ naive, central memory, regulatory and stem cell-like memory cells. This clone showed up just a few times. Its antigen is undetermined.

The sample was naive CD4+ T cells from blood. This chain connects TRBV18 to TRBJ1-1; D is possibly TRBD1 (6 bases). The sequence was collected from a man aged 25-45 years with type 1 diabetes. As DNA, the CDR3 is TGTGCCAGCTCACCTACAGGGAGGGACACTGAAGCTTTCTTT. This encodes CASSPTGRDTEAFF.